This T cell receptor (beta chain) was obtained from a study of cytomegalovirus exposure and HLA in healthy donors. The PCR had 60 Vbeta and 13 Jbeta primers. The method was immunoSEQ multiplex PCR; TCRdb's version includes in-frame clones alone and lacks a portion of them. This sample yields around 180,000 clones, of which just under 80% are seen a single time; approximately 6% belongs to the top ten. This clone was counted a few times. Its antigen remains unknown. General study points: The study carried out a later analysis of TCR beta sequences. It associated under 20,000 of them with specific HLA alleles at a false discovery rate of 0.05. Later work found most CMV-associated TCR beta chains apparently HLA-restricted. One variant, a missense change in DCLRE1C, was linked in a later analysis to TCR beta V- and J-gene trimming.

The J segment lost 3 bases and the V segment lost 4 bases, leaving 2 bases of the junction unmatched. The length of the CDR3 is 15 residues. Germline V gene sequence: CDR1 MGHDK, CDR2 SYGVNS. The TCR originated in a woman under 40 in good health and CMV-seropositive. The gene calls are TRBV25-1 and TRBJ2-3; 12 bases match TRBD2. Sequencing input: PBMCs. The CDR3 loop is CASSALAGGTDTQYF. In DNA form, the CDR3 reads TGTGCCAGCAGTGCCCTAGCGGGAGGGACAGATACGCAGTATTTT.